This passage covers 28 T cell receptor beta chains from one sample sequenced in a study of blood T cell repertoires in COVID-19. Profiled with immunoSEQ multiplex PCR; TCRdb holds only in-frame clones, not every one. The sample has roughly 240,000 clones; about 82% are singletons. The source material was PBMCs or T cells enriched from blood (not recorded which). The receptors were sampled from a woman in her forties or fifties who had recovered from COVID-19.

DNA for the CDR3: TGTGCCAGCAGTAACACAGGGGCAACTAATGAAAAACTGTTTTTT. It yields the protein CASSNTGATNEKLFF. The chain combines TRBV6-5 with TRBJ1-4; the match to TRBD1 covers 7 bases. Germline CDR1 is MNHEY and CDR2 is SVGAGI. CDR3 size: 15 residues. V was clipped by 5 bases and J by 0 bases; unmatched bases: 3.

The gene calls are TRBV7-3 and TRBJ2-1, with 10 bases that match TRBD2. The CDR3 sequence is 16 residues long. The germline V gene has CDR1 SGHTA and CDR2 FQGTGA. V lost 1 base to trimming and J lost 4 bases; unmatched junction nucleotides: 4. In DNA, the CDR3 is TGTGCCAGCAGCTTAAACCTAGCGGGAGCATACAATGAGCAGTTCTTC. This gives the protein CASSLNLAGAYNEQFF.

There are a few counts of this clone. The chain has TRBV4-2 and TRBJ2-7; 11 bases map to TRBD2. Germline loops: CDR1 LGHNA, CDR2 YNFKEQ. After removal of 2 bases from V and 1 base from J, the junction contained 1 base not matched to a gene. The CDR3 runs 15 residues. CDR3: CASSQTSGSSYEQYF. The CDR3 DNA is TGTGCCAGCAGCCAAACTAGCGGGAGTTCCTACGAGCAGTACTTC.

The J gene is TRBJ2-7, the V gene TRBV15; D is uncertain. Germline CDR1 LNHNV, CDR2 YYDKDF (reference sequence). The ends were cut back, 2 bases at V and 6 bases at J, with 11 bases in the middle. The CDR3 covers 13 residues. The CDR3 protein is CATSRPPGGEQYF. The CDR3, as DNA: TGTGCCACCAGCAGACCCCCCGGCGGCGAGCAGTACTTC.

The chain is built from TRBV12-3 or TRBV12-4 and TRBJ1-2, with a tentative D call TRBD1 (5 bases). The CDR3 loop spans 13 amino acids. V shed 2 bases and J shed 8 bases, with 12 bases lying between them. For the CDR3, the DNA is TGTGCCAGCAGTTTAAGCCCGGGACTAGGCTACACCTTC. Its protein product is CASSLSPGLGYTF.

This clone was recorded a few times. The CDR3 sequence: CASSAAGGGANVLTF. For the CDR3, the DNA is TGTGCCAGCAGCGCGGCAGGGGGTGGGGCCAACGTCCTGACTTTC. The chain uses TRBV3-1 (or the pseudogene TRBV3-2) and TRBJ2-6; 7 bases are shared with TRBD1. The length of the CDR3 is 15 residues. The J segment lost 3 bases and the V segment lost 5 bases, leaving 4 bases of the junction unmatched. Germline CDR1 and CDR2: LGHDT and YNNKEL (reference sequence).

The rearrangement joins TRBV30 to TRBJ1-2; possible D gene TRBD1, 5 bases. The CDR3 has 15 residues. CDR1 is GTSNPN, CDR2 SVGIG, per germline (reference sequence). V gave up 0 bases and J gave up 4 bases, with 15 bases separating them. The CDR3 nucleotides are TGTGCCTGGAGTGTAGGCCCCGGGGGGACCTATGGCTACACCTTC. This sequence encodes CAWSVGPGGTYGYTF. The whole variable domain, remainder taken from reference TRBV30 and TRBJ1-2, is SQTIHQWPATLVQPVGSPLSLECTVEGTSNPNLYWYRQAAGRGLQLLFYSVGIGQISSEVPQNLSASRPQDRQFILSSKKLLLSDSGFYLCAWSVGPGGTYGYTFGSGTRLTVV.

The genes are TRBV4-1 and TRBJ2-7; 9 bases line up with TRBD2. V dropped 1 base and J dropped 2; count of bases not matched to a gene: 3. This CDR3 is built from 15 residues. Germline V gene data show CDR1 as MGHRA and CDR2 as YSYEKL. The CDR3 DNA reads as TGCGCCAGCAGCCAAGCTAGCGGGGCTCCCTACGAGCAGTACTTC. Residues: CASSQASGAPYEQYF.

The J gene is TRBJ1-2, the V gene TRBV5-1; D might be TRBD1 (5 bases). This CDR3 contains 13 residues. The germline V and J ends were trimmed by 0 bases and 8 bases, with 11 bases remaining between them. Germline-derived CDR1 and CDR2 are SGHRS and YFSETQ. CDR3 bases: TGCGCCAGCAGCTTGGGGGGCGGCGGCGGCTACACCTTC. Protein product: CASSLGGGGGYTF. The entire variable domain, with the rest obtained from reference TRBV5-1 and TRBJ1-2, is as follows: KAGVTQTPRYLIKTRGQQVTLSCSPISGHRSVSWYQQTPGQGLQFLFEYFSETQRNKGNFPGRFSGRQFSNSRSEMNVSTLELGDSALYLCASSLGGGGGYTFGSGTRLTVV.

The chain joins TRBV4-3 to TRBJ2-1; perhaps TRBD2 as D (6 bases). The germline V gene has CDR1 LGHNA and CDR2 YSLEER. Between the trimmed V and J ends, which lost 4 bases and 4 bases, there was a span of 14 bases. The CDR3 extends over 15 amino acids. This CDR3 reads CASSPSPGTYNEQFF. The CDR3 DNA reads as TGCGCCAGCAGCCCGAGCCCCGGGACTTACAATGAGCAGTTCTTC.

The CDR3 DNA follows: TGCGCCAGCAGCTTGGGACGGAGCTCCTACGAGCAGTACTTC. Translation gives CASSLGRSSYEQYF. V usage is TRBV5-1 and J usage is TRBJ2-7; D unclear. The CDR3 is 14 amino acids. Between the trimmed V and J ends, which lost 0 bases and 0 bases, there was a span of 7 bases. The V gene's germline CDR1 is SGHRS and CDR2 YFSETQ. The entire variable domain, with the rest obtained from reference TRBV5-1 and TRBJ2-7, is as follows: KAGVTQTPRYLIKTRGQQVTLSCSPISGHRSVSWYQQTPGQGLQFLFEYFSETQRNKGNFPGRFSGRQFSNSRSEMNVSTLELGDSALYLCASSLGRSSYEQYFGPGTRLTVT.

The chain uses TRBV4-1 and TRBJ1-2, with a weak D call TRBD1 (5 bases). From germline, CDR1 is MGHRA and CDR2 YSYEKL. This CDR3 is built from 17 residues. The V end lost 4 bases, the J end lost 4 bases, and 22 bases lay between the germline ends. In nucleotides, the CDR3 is TGCGCCAGCAGCCTACCTCGGACAACAAAGGTTCCCTATGGCTACACCTTC. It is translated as CASSLPRTTKVPYGYTF.

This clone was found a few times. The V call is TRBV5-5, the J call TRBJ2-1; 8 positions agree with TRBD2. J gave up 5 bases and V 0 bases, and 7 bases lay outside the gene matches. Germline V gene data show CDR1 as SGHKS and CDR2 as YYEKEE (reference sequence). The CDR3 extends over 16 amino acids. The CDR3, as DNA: TGTGCCAGCAGCTTGGTGGGCGGGGGGAATAACAATGAGCAGTTCTTC. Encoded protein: CASSLVGGGNNNEQFF.

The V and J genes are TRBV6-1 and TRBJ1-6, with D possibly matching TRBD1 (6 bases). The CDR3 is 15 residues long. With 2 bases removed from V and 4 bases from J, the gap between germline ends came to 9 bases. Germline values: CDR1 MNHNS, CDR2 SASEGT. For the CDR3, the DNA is TGTGCCAGCAGTGAACGAGGACAGTATAATTCACCCCTCCACTTT. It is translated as CASSERGQYNSPLHF.

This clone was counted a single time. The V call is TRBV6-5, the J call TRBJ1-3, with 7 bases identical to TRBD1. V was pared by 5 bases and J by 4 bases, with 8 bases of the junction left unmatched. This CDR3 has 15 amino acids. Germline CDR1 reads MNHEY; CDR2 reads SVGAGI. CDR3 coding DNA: TGTGCCAGCAGTCCATACAGGGGATCCGGAAACACCATATATTTT. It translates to CASSPYRGSGNTIYF.

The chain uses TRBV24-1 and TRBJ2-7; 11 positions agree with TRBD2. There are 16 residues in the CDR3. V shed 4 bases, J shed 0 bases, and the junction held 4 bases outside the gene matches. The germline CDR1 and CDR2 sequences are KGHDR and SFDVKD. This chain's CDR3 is CATSDSSGGNSYEQYF. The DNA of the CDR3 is TGTGCCACCAGTGACTCTAGCGGGGGGAACTCCTACGAGCAGTACTTC.

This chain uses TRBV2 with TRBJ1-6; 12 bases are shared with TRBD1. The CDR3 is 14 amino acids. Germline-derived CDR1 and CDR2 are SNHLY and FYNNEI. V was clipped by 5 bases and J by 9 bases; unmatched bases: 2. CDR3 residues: CASSPGQGASPLHF. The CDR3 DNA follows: TGTGCCAGCAGTCCGGGACAGGGGGCTTCACCCCTCCACTTT.

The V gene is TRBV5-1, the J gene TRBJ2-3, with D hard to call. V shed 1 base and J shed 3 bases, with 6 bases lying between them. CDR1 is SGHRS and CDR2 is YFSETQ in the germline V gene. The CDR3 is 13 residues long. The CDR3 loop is CASSLRRTDTQYF. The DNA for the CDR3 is TGCGCCAGCAGCTTGCGTAGAACAGATACGCAGTATTTT.

The chain's CDR3 is CASSREFDEQYF. For the CDR3, the DNA is TGTGCCAGCAGCCGGGAGTTCGACGAGCAGTACTTC. V gene TRBV6-5 combines with J gene TRBJ2-7; tentatively, D is TRBD2 (6 bases). Per germline, CDR1 MNHEY and CDR2 SVGAGI. The CDR3 spans 12 residues. Trimming took 6 bases from V and 5 from J, leaving 11 bases between them.

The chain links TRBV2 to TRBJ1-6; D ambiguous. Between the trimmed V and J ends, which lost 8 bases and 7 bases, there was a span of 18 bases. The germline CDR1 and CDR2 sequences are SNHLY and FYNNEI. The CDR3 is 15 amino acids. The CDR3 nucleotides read TGTGCCAGCCGCTCTTCGCAGGCCCGGAATTCACCCCTCCACTTT. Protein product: CASRSSQARNSPLHF. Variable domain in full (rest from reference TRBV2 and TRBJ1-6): EPEVTQTPSHQVTQMGQEVILRCVPISNHLYFYWYRQILGQKVEFLVSFYNNEISEKSEIFDDQFSVERPDGSNFTLKIRSTKLEDSAMYFCASRSSQARNSPLHFGNGTRLTVT.

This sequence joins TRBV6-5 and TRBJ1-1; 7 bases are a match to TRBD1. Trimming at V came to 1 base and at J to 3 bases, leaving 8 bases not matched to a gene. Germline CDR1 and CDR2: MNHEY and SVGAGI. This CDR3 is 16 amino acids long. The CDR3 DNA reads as TGTGCCAGCAGTTACTGGTCAGGGGGAATGTACACTGAAGCTTTCTTT. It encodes CASSYWSGGMYTEAFF.

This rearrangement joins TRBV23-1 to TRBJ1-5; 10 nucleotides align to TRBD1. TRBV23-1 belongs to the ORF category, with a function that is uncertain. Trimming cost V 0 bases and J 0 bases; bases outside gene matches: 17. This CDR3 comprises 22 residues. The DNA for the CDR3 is TGCGCCAGCAGTCAATCGTACTTTCACTTGGGACAGGGGTCGTATAGCAATCAGCCCCAGCATTTT. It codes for CASSQSYFHLGQGSYSNQPQHF.

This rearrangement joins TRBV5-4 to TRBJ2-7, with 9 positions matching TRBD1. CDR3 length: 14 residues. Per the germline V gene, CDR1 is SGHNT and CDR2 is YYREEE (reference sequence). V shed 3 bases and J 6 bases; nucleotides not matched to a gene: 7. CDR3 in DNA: TGTGCCAGCAGCTCGGACAGGGGCAGGGGCGAGCAGTACTTC. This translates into CASSSDRGRGEQYF.

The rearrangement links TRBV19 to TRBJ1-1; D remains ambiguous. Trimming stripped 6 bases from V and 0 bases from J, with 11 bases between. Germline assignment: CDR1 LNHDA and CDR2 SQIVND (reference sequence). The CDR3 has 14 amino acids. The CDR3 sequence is CASRFGLLNTEAFF. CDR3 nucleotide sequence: TGTGCCAGTAGATTCGGACTGCTGAACACTGAAGCTTTCTTT.

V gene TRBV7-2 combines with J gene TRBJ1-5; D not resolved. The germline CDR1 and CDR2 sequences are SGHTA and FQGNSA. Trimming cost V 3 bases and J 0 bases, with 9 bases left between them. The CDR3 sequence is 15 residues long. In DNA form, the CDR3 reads TGTGCCAGCAGCTTCGGTTCCGTTAGCAATCAGCCCCAGCATTTT. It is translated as CASSFGSVSNQPQHF.

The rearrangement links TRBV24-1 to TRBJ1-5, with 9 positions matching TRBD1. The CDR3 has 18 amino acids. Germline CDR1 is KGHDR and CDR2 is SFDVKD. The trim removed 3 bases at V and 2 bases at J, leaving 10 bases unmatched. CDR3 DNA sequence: TGTGCCACCAGTGATACCGGGACAGGGAGATCGGGCAATCAGCCCCAGCATTTT. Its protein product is CATSDTGTGRSGNQPQHF.

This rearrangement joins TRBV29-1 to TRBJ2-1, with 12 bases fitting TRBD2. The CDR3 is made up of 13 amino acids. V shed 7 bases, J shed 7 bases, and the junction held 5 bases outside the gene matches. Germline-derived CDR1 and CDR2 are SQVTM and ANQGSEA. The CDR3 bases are TGCAGCGGTGGACTAGCGGGATGGAATGAGCAGTTCTTC. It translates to CSGGLAGWNEQFF.

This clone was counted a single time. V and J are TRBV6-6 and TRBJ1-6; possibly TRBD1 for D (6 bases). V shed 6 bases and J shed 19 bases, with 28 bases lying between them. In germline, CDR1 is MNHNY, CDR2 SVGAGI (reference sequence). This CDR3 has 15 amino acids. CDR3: CASSRDIGGGPDFHF. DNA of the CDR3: TGTGCCAGCAGCAGGGATATCGGGGGGGGCCCTGATTTTCACTTT.